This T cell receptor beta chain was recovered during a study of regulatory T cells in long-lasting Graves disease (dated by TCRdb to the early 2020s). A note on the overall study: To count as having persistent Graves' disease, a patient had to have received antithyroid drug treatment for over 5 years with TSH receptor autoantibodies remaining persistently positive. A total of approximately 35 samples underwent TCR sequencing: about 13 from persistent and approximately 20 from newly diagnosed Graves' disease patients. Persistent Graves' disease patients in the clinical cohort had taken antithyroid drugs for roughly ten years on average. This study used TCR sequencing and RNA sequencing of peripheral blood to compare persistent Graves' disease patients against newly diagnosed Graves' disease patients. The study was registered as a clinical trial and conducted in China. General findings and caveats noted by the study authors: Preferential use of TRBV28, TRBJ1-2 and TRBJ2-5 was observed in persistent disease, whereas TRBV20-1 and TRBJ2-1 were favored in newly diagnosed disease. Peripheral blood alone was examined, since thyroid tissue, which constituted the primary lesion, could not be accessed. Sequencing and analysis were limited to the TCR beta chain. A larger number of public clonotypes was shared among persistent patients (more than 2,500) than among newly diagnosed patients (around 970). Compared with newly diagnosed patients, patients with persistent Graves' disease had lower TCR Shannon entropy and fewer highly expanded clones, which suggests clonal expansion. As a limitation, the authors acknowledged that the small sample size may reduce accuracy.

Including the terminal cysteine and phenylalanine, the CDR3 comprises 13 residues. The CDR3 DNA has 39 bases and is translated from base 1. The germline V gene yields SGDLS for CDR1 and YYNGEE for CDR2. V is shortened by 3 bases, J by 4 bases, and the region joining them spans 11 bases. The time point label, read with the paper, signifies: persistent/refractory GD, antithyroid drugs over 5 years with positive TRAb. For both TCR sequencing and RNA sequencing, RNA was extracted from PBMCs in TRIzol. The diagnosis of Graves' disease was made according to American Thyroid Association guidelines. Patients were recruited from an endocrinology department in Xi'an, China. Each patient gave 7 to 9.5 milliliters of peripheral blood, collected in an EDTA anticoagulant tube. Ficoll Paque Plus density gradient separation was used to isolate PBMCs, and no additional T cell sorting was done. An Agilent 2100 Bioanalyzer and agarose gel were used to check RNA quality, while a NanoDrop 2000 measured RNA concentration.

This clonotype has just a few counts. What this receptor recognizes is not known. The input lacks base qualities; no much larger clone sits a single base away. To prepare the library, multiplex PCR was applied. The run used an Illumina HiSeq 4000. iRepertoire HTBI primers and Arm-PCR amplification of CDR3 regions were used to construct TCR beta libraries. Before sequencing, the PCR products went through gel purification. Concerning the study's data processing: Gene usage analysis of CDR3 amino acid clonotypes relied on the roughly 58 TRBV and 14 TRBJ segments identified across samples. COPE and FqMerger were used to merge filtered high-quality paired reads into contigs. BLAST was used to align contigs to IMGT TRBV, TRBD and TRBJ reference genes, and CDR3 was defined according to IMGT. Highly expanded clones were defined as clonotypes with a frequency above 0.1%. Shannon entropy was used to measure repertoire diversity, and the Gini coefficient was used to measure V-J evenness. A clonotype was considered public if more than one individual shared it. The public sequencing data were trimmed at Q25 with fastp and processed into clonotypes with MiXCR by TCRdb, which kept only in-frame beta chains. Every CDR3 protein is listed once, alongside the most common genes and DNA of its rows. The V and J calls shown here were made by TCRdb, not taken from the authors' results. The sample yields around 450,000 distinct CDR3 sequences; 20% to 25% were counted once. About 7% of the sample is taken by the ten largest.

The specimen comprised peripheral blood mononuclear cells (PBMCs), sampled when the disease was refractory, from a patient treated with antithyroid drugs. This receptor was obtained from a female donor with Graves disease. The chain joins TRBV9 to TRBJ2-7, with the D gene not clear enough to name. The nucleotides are TGTGCCAGCAGCGCCTCCCCACGGTACGAGCAGTACTTC. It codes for CASSASPRYEQYF. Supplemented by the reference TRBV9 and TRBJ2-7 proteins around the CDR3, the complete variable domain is DSGVTQTPKHLITATGQRVTLRCSPRSGDLSVYWYQQSLDQGLQFLIQYYNGEERAKGNILERFSAQQFPDLHSELNLSSLELGDSALYFCASSASPRYEQYFGPGTRLTVT.